A single sample is the source of the 28 T cell receptor beta chains below, sequenced in a study of blood T cell repertoires in COVID-19. The assay was immunoSEQ multiplex PCR, and TCRdb's table has in-frame clones only and misses some. This sample has around 95,000 clones, with about 77% found just once. The sequenced material came from peripheral blood. All receptors derive from a man between 65 and 85 years old with active or convalescent COVID-19.

The rearrangement joins TRBV2 to TRBJ1-5; no clear D gene. The CDR3 has 14 amino acids. The germline gives CDR1 SNHLY, CDR2 FYNNEI. V was shortened by 3 bases and J by 1 base, with 7 bases between the two germline ends. The CDR3 here is CASSDVRSNQPQHF. As DNA, the CDR3 is TGTGCCAGCAGTGACGTGCGGAGCAATCAGCCCCAGCATTTT.

V is TRBV5-1 and J is TRBJ2-7; D not resolved. This CDR3 contains 12 residues. V lost 0 bases and J lost 3, with 4 bases in between. Germline assignment: CDR1 SGHRS and CDR2 YFSETQ. The CDR3 reads CASSLELYEQYF. The CDR3 coding sequence is TGCGCCAGCAGCTTGGAGCTCTACGAGCAGTACTTC.

The V call is TRBV12-3 or TRBV12-4, the J call TRBJ2-7; D is unresolved. V lost 3 bases and J lost 3, with 6 bases in between. The CDR3 is 12 amino acids. CDR3 loop: CASSFAHYEQYF. DNA of the CDR3: TGTGCCAGCAGTTTCGCGCACTACGAGCAGTACTTC.

The chain combines TRBV12-3 or TRBV12-4 with TRBJ2-1, with D possibly being TRBD2 (6 bases). This CDR3 has 12 amino acids. V lost 7 bases, J lost 11 bases, and 15 bases lay in between. The CDR3 DNA sequence: TGTGCCAGCAACTCCGGCGGGATGAAGCAGTTCTTC. Its protein product is CASNSGGMKQFF.

The chain has TRBV7-6 and TRBJ2-7, with D possibly TRBD2 on 5 matching bases. Trimming cost V 1 base and J 5 bases, with 15 bases left between them. The CDR3 has 15 amino acids. Germline-derived CDR1 and CDR2 are SGHVS and FNYEAQ. The CDR3 loop reads CASSLGDRASNEQYF. CDR3 DNA sequence: TGTGCCAGCAGCTTAGGCGACCGAGCTAGCAACGAGCAGTACTTC.

The chain joins TRBV6-2 or TRBV6-3 to TRBJ2-3, with D possibly being TRBD1 (6 bases). The germline gives CDR1 MNHEY, CDR2 SVGEGT. The CDR3 length is 17 residues. V lost 0 bases and J 4 bases, leaving 17 bases between the germline ends. CDR3 sequence reads: CASSYSATGTLADTQYF. CDR3 coding DNA: TGTGCCAGCAGTTACTCGGCAACCGGGACACTCGCAGATACGCAGTATTTT.

This clone was picked up a small number of times. CDR3 residues: CASSEARGSGYTF. DNA of the CDR3: TGTGCCAGCAGTGAAGCGCGAGGGAGCGGCTACACCTTC. This chain connects TRBV2 to TRBJ1-2; no definite D call. CDR1 and CDR2 (germline): SNHLY, FYNNEI. The CDR3 is 13 amino acids. The germline V and J ends were trimmed by 0 bases and 8 bases, with 10 bases remaining between them. Looking up the rest from reference TRBV2 and TRBJ1-2 gives the full variable domain: EPEVTQTPSHQVTQMGQEVILRCVPISNHLYFYWYRQILGQKVEFLVSFYNNEISEKSEIFDDQFSVERPDGSNFTLKIRSTKLEDSAMYFCASSEARGSGYTFGSGTRLTVV.

This chain links TRBV21-1 with TRBJ2-3; the table's TRBD2 call for D was not verified on the DNA. TRBV21-1 is assigned pseudogene status. CDR3 length: 14 amino acids. CDR3 nucleotide sequence: TGTGCCAGCAGCACCCGGACTCATCCCCCTCCGCAGTATTTT. Translating gives CASSTRTHPPPQYF.

The rearrangement joins TRBV24-1 to TRBJ1-2, with D possibly TRBD1 on 6 matching bases. The V end was cut by 9 bases, the J end by 4 bases, with 11 bases between. The germline V gene encodes CDR1 KGHDR and CDR2 SFDVKD. The CDR3 is 12 residues long. This CDR3 reads CATSRGSYGYTF. In DNA form, the CDR3 reads TGTGCCACCTCCAGGGGCAGCTATGGCTACACCTTC.

The rearrangement uses TRBV3-1 (or the pseudogene TRBV3-2) and TRBJ2-5; D gene unclear. The germline gives CDR1 LGHDT, CDR2 YNNKEL (reference sequence). Trimming shortened V by 2 bases and J by 5 bases, and 6 bases separated the two germline ends. The CDR3 is 12 residues long. CDR3 protein: CASSQPGETQYF. CDR3 nucleotide sequence: TGTGCCAGCAGCCAACCCGGGGAGACCCAGTACTTC.

This clone has only a few counts. The V gene is TRBV3-1 (or the pseudogene TRBV3-2), the J gene TRBJ2-5; 7 bases fit TRBD2. The V segment lost 3 bases and the J segment 4 bases; nucleotides outside the gene matches: 11. This CDR3 spans 16 amino acids. Germline CDR1 reads LGHDT; CDR2 reads YNNKEL (reference sequence). The chain's CDR3 is CASSQRGSGFRETQYF. The CDR3 nucleotides read TGTGCCAGCAGCCAGAGGGGTAGCGGGTTCAGAGAGACCCAGTACTTC.

This clone was found a few times. This sequence joins TRBV27 and TRBJ1-1; D unclear. The CDR3 extends over 16 amino acids. V was clipped by 1 base and J by 4 bases, with 16 bases between them. The V gene's germline CDR1 is MNHEY and CDR2 SMNVEV (reference sequence). CDR3 coding DNA: TGTGCCAGCAGTTTATACCCGGGGATGGGAGGCACTGAAGCTTTCTTT. This translates into CASSLYPGMGGTEAFF.

The V call is TRBV6-5, the J call TRBJ1-2; 7 bases are a match to TRBD1. Germline V gene lookup returns CDR1 MNHEY and CDR2 SVGAGI. This CDR3 region has 15 residues. The J segment lost 0 bases and the V segment lost 5 bases, leaving 6 bases of the junction unmatched. The DNA for the CDR3 is TGTGCCAGCAGTAACCTACAGGGGTCTAACTATGGCTACACCTTC. This gives the protein CASSNLQGSNYGYTF.

The chain combines TRBV6-6 with TRBJ2-7; possible D gene TRBD2, 6 bases. V lost 4 bases and J lost 6, with 10 bases in between. This CDR3 has 12 amino acids. CDR1 is MNHNY, CDR2 SVGAGI, per germline (reference sequence). The CDR3 protein is CASSLGTFEQYF. The DNA for the CDR3 is TGTGCCAGCAGTTTGGGGACTTTCGAGCAGTACTTC.

This chain joins TRBV7-9 and TRBJ1-3; TRBD1 matches 7 bases. Germline CDR1 and CDR2: SEHNR and FQNEAQ (reference sequence). The junction had 6 bases not matched to a gene; V was cut back by 5 bases and J by 2 bases. The CDR3 sequence is 15 residues long. The CDR3 sequence: CASSPADRAGNTIYF. The DNA for the CDR3 is TGTGCCAGCAGCCCGGCAGACAGGGCTGGAAACACCATATATTTT.

V gene TRBV4-1 combines with J gene TRBJ1-3; possibly TRBD1 for D (5 bases). Germline V CDR1 and CDR2: MGHRA, YSYEKL. Trimming shortened V by 4 bases and J by 3 bases, and 16 bases separated the two germline ends. The CDR3 has 16 residues. CDR3 amino acids: CASSLLQGNDGNTIYF. Written as DNA, the CDR3 is TGCGCCAGCAGCCTCCTCCAGGGCAACGATGGAAACACCATATATTTT.

This clone was found once. The chain links TRBV5-1 to TRBJ2-2; TRBD2 aligns across 11 bases. Germline-derived CDR1 and CDR2 are SGHRS and YFSETQ. Germline trimming cut 3 bases from V and 7 bases from J; bases unmatched to any gene: 8. CDR3 length: 16 amino acids. As DNA, the CDR3 is TGCGCCAGCAGCTCCTGGACAACTAGCGGGAGCGGGGAGCTGTTTTTT. Residues: CASSSWTTSGSGELFF.

This sequence joins TRBV24-1 and TRBJ2-3, with D perhaps TRBD1 (5 bases). Germline-derived CDR1 and CDR2 are KGHDR and SFDVKD. Deletions cut 9 bases from V and 0 bases from J, with 6 bases between. The CDR3 contains 12 residues. CDR3 sequence reads: CATGASTDTQYF. The CDR3 bases are TGTGCCACCGGGGCTAGCACAGATACGCAGTATTTT.

This clone is a singleton in its sample. The chain couples TRBV7-2 to TRBJ2-1; 10 bases are a match to TRBD2. CDR1 and CDR2 (germline): SGHTA, FQGNSA. The junction had 10 bases not matched to a gene; V was cut back by 5 bases and J by 6 bases. The CDR3 runs 16 residues. The CDR3 region is CASSLGAGTSANEQFF. CDR3 bases: TGTGCCAGCAGCCTGGGGGCCGGGACTAGCGCCAATGAGCAGTTCTTC.

This clone was seen once. V gene TRBV6-5 combines with J gene TRBJ2-1; TRBD2 aligns across 9 bases. The CDR3 covers 13 residues. Germline V CDR1 and CDR2: MNHEY, SVGAGI. The V segment lost 6 bases and the J segment 5 bases; nucleotides outside the gene matches: 2. The CDR3 sequence: CASRASGNNEQFF. The CDR3 bases are TGTGCCAGCAGAGCTAGCGGGAACAATGAGCAGTTCTTC.

The chain recombines TRBV12-3 or TRBV12-4 with TRBJ1-6, with 8 bases that match TRBD1. The CDR3 covers 12 residues. V lost 3 bases to trimming and J lost 13 bases; unmatched junction nucleotides: 2. The CDR3 spells CASSLDRVPLHF. The CDR3 DNA sequence: TGTGCCAGCAGTTTGGACAGGGTCCCCCTCCACTTT.

V usage is TRBV18 and J usage is TRBJ1-6, with 12 bases identical to TRBD1. Losses at the gene ends were 6 bases for V and 8 bases for J; bases not matched to a gene: 11. The CDR3 spans 17 residues. Germline CDR1 and CDR2: KGHSH and LQKENI. CDR3 sequence (DNA): TGTGCCAGCTCCACCAAGGGACAGGGGGCTTCGGATTCACCCCTCCACTTT. Its protein product is CASSTKGQGASDSPLHF.

This clone has more than one count but fewer than ten. The rearrangement uses TRBV5-4 and TRBJ2-2, with D perhaps matching TRBD2 (5 bases). The CDR3 is 13 residues long. Germline CDR1 SGHNT, CDR2 YYREEE (reference sequence). Trimming stripped 7 bases from V and 4 bases from J, with 11 bases between. This chain's CDR3 is CASYARGTGELFF. The CDR3 coding sequence is TGTGCCAGCTACGCCCGGGGCACCGGGGAGCTGTTTTTT.

This clone has more than one count but fewer than ten. The V and J genes are TRBV6-1 and TRBJ1-1; tentatively, D is TRBD1 (6 bases). The germline V gene has CDR1 MNHNS and CDR2 SASEGT. The V end was cut by 2 bases, the J end by 6 bases, with 16 bases between. This CDR3 spans 15 amino acids. CDR3: CASSERGQVKAEAFF. Written as DNA, the CDR3 is TGTGCCAGCAGTGAAAGGGGACAAGTGAAGGCTGAAGCTTTCTTT.

The chain uses TRBV15 and TRBJ1-4; the D gene is possibly TRBD1 (5 bases). The CDR3 runs 15 residues. V dropped 0 bases and J dropped 7 bases, with 12 bases sitting between them. Per the germline V gene, CDR1 is LNHNV and CDR2 is YYDKDF (reference sequence). CDR3 sequence reads: CATSREGGVVEKLFF. The CDR3 DNA sequence: TGTGCCACCAGCAGAGAGGGGGGGGTGGTTGAAAAACTGTTTTTT.

The chain couples TRBV10-2 to TRBJ1-2, with 7 positions matching TRBD1. Germline V gene data show CDR1 as WSHSY and CDR2 as SAAADI. The CDR3 covers 13 residues. V lost 6 bases and J lost 10; bases outside the gene matches: 11. This CDR3 reads CASSQSLTGTYTF. CDR3 bases: TGCGCCAGCAGCCAATCCCTGACAGGGACCTACACCTTC.

Only a few counts were recorded for this clone. This chain connects TRBV13 to TRBJ2-2; the match to TRBD2 covers 13 bases. The trim removed 5 bases at V and 3 bases at J, leaving 6 bases unmatched. Germline lookup yields CDR1 PRHDT and CDR2 FYEKMQ (reference sequence). The CDR3 spans 17 residues. The CDR3 DNA sequence: TGTGCCAGCAGCCTCTTAGGACTAGCGGGGGACACCGGGGAGCTGTTTTTT. It codes for CASSLLGLAGDTGELFF.

The CDR3: CASSFADYTEAFF. The CDR3 DNA is TGTGCCAGCAGCTTTGCGGATTACACTGAAGCTTTCTTT. The chain combines TRBV7-6 with TRBJ1-1, with D hard to call. Trimming removed 3 bases from V and 3 bases from J, with 8 bases in between. The length of the CDR3 is 13 residues. Germline V CDR1 and CDR2: SGHVS, FNYEAQ.